Listed below are T cell receptor beta chains from one sample, sequenced in a study of blood T cell repertoires in COVID-19. The data were produced by immunoSEQ multiplex PCR, yet TCRdb's version contains in-frame clones alone and is incomplete. The table includes tens of thousands of clones, approximately 90% detected once. Sequencing input: peripheral blood. The origin of the receptors is a woman of 80 years or more with acute or convalescent COVID-19. Each CDR3 is given with its conserved first and last residue. D genes are given only for firm matches. Not every row has a clone size; where given, it reads once, few, many or a size class.

clone size	V gene	D gene	J gene	CDR3 protein	CDR3 DNA
once	TRBV7-9	NA	TRBJ1-2	CASTRGAPGGYTF	TGTGCCAGCACCAGGGGAGCCCCGGGTGGCTACACCTTC
NA	TRBV5-5	NA	TRBJ1-4	CASRQTGVVGEKLFF	TGTGCCAGCAGACAGACGGGGGTGGTTGGGGAAAAACTGTTTTTT
NA	TRBV5-4	NA	TRBJ1-2	CASSDRRGSNYGYTF	TGTGCCAGCAGCGACCGCAGGGGATCGAACTATGGCTACACCTTC
NA	TRBV7-8	NA	TRBJ1-5	CASSSGQIDQPQHF	TGTGCCAGCAGCTCCGGACAGATCGATCAGCCCCAGCATTTT
NA	TRBV11-3	NA	TRBJ1-3	CASSFGGFGNTIYF	TGTGCCAGCAGCTTCGGCGGGTTTGGAAACACCATATATTTT
NA	TRBV7-7	NA	TRBJ2-3	CASSLGGITDTQYF	TGTGCTAGCAGCTTAGGTGGCATCACAGATACGCAGTATTTT
NA	TRBV27	NA	TRBJ2-5	CASSPRTEETQYF	TGTGCCAGCAGTCCCCGGACAGAAGAGACCCAGTACTTC
NA	TRBV18	TRBD1	TRBJ2-1	CASSPDRDLYNEQFF	TGTGCCAGCTCACCGGACAGGGATCTCTACAATGAGCAGTTCTTC
NA	TRBV7-7	TRBD1	TRBJ2-4	CASSATGGGVGIQYF	TGTGCTAGCAGCGCAACAGGGGGCGGGGTAGGCATTCAGTACTTC
NA	TRBV7-9	TRBD1	TRBJ1-3	CASSWDRAGNTIYF	TGTGCCAGCAGCTGGGACAGGGCTGGAAACACCATATATTTT
NA	TRBV6-5	NA	TRBJ1-5	CASSYSIGDQPQHF	TGTGCCAGCAGTTACTCGATAGGGGATCAGCCCCAGCATTTT
NA	TRBV7-3	NA	TRBJ1-4	CASSPPKPREKLFF	TGTGCCAGCAGCCCCCCCAAGCCTAGAGAAAAACTGTTTTTT
NA	TRBV19	NA	TRBJ1-5	CASRGGSQPQHF	TGTGCCAGCAGAGGGGGAAGTCAGCCCCAGCATTTT
NA	TRBV5-6	TRBD1	TRBJ2-7	CASSRDRGEQYF	TGTGCCAGCAGCCGGGACAGGGGCGAGCAGTACTTC
NA	TRBV2	NA	TRBJ2-7	CASRYTARLEQYF	TGTGCCAGCAGGTACACAGCCAGACTAGAGCAGTACTTC
NA	TRBV2	TRBD2	TRBJ2-3	CASILAGDLGWQYF	TGTGCCAGCATCCTAGCGGGGGACCTGGGATGGCAGTATTTT
once	TRBV30	TRBD1	TRBJ1-5	CAWTSTGVDQPQHF	TGTGCCTGGACCTCGACAGGGGTCGATCAGCCCCAGCATTTT
NA	TRBV28	NA	TRBJ2-6	CASSLLNSGANVLTF	TGTGCCAGCAGTTTATTAAACTCTGGGGCCAACGTCCTGACTTTC
NA	TRBV19	NA	TRBJ1-4	CASSIDRGTNEKLFF	TGTGCCAGTAGTATAGACAGGGGAACTAATGAAAAACTGTTTTTT